This T cell receptor (beta chain) was found in a study of shared clonotypes between healthy human individuals. On this clone: Its antigen is as yet unknown.

Trimming cost V 2 bases and J 3 bases, with 11 bases left between them. Germline values: CDR1 SGHVS, CDR2 FQNEAQ. The CDR3 contains 14 residues. Overall study results and limits: Exclusively blood specimens were collected; tissue repertoires likely differ. Sorted-subset sequencing, rarefaction showed, was incomplete despite large depth.

A CD45RA-negative memory subset and a CD45RA+ naive subset were separated from the CD4+ cells. Every subset's genomic DNA went evenly onto several immunoSEQ plates. Produced via immunoSEQ multiplex PCR; TCRdb's table is partial and in-frame only. The sample shows 2 million to 2.5 million clones, around 95% of them seen only once. The source material was naive CD4+ T cells sorted from blood. The sample's subset: CD45RA+ positively selected. The V and J genes are TRBV7-8 and TRBJ2-7, with D uncertain. This receptor was taken from a man between 18 and 29 years old in good health. CDR3 coding DNA: TGTGCCAGCAGCTTACAAGACGCCAGCTACGAGCAGTACTTC. Translated: CASSLQDASYEQYF.